This T cell receptor (beta chain) is from a study of identical twins. TCRdb analysed the 5' RACE reads with MiXCR anew, one entry per CDR3 protein. This sample has around 650,000 distinct CDR3 sequences, with roughly 7.1% found just once. CDR1 is SQVTM, CDR2 ANQGSEA, per germline. Trimming shortened V by 6 bases and J by 3 bases, and 17 bases separated the two germline ends. The CDR3 runs 14 residues. This clonotype came up a few times. The sample was also reused in another study, on yellow fever vaccine responses in identical twins.

Sequencing input: PBMCs. The receptor was isolated from a woman in her late teens or twenties in good health. This sequence joins TRBV29-1 and TRBJ2-5; a weak D match, TRBD2 (6 bases). The CDR3 here is CSVLGEGGEETQYF. CDR3 in DNA: TGCAGCGTGCTCGGAGAGGGCGGGGAAGAGACCCAGTACTTC. Based on the CDR3 plus reference TRBV29-1 and TRBJ2-5, the full variable domain is SAVISQKPSRDICQRGTSLTIQCQVDSQVTMMFWYRQQPGQSLTLIATANQGSEATYESGFVIDKFPISRPNLTFSTLTVSNMSPEDSSIYLCSVLGEGGEETQYFGPGTRLLVL.